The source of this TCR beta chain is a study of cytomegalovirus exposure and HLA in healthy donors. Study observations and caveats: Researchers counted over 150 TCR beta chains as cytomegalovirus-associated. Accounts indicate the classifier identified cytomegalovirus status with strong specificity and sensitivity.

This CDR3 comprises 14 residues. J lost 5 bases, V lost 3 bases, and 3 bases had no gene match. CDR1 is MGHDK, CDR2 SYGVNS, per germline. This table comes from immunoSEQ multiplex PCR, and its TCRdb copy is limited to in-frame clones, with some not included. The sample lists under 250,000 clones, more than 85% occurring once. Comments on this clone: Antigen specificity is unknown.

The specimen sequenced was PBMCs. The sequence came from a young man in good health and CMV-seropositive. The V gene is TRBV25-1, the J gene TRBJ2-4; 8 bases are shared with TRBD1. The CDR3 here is CASSESGGENIQYF. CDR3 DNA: TGTGCCAGCAGTGAGTCAGGGGGCGAAAACATTCAGTACTTC. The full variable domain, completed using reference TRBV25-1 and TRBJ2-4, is EADIYQTPRYLVIGTGKKITLECSQTMGHDKMYWYQQDPGMELHLIHYSYGVNSTEKGDLSSESTVSRIRTEHFPLTLESARPSHTSQYLCASSESGGENIQYFGAGTRLSVL.